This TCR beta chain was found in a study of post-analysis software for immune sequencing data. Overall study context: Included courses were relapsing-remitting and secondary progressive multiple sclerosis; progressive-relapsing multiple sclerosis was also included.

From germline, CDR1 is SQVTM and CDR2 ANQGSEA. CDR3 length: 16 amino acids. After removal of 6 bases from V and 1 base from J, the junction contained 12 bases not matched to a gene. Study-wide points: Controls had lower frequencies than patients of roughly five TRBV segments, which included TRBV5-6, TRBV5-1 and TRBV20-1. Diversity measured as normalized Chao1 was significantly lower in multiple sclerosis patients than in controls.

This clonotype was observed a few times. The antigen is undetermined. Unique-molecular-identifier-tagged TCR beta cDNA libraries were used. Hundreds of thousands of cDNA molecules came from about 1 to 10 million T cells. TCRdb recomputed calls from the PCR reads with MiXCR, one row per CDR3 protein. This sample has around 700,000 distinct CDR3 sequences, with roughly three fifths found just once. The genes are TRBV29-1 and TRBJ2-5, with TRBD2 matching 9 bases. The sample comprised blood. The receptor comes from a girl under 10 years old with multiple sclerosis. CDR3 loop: CSVFNSGGLLQETQYF. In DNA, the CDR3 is TGCAGCGTCTTTAATAGCGGGGGTCTACTCCAAGAGACCCAGTACTTC.